This T cell receptor (beta chain) was sequenced in a study of T cells in Graves' hyperthyroidism and ophthalmopathy. V gave up 2 bases and J gave up 7 bases, with 13 bases separating them. Per the germline V gene, CDR1 is SGHRS and CDR2 is YFSETQ. The CDR3 covers 14 residues. This clonotype was observed many times. Researchers amplified the TCR beta CDR3 regions from RNA transcripts. In the first-round RT-PCR of the TCR CDR3, the HTBI primer set was used. TCRdb re-called the multiplex PCR reads with MiXCR, one entry per CDR3 protein. This sample carries about 280,000 distinct CDR3 sequences, 20% to 25% of them seen once, and the ten largest clones take more than 25%.

The sample consisted of blood. The rearrangement joins TRBV5-1 to TRBJ1-5, with a possible D match to TRBD1 (5 bases). The sequence came from a man aged 35 to 55 with Graves' hyperthyroidism that later progressed to Graves' ophthalmopathy. The CDR3 here is CASSFGGVGQPQHF. In DNA, the CDR3 is TGCGCCAGCAGCTTCGGGGGGGTCGGACAGCCCCAGCATTTT.